This T cell receptor beta chain was profiled in a study of T cell clones after liver transplantation. The wider study: Three of the eight recipients were HCV-positive; the rest had non-autoimmune, non-viral transplant indications. Tolerant meant at least one year fully off immunosuppression without liver enzymes above twice normal. Study outcomes and limitations: A significant post-transplant drop in circulating graft-donor-reactive CD4 TCRbeta sequences occurred in most of the 8 subjects.

This table comes from immunoSEQ multiplex PCR, and its TCRdb copy is limited to in-frame clones, with some not included. The sample has roughly 100,000 clones; roughly four fifths are singletons. About this clone: Its antigen is currently unknown.

Here the sequenced sample was CD4+ T cells from blood, taken before liver transplant. The source of this sequence is a human donor who received a liver transplant.

The CDR3 sequence is CASSIQGGNTDTQYF. The CDR3 DNA is TGTGCCAGTAGTATCCAGGGCGGGAACACAGATACGCAGTATTTT. This sequence joins TRBV19 and TRBJ2-3; D might be TRBD2 (6 bases). The CDR3 has 15 amino acids. V was pared by 3 bases and J by 2 bases, with 12 bases between. The V gene's germline CDR1 is LNHDA and CDR2 SQIVND (reference sequence).